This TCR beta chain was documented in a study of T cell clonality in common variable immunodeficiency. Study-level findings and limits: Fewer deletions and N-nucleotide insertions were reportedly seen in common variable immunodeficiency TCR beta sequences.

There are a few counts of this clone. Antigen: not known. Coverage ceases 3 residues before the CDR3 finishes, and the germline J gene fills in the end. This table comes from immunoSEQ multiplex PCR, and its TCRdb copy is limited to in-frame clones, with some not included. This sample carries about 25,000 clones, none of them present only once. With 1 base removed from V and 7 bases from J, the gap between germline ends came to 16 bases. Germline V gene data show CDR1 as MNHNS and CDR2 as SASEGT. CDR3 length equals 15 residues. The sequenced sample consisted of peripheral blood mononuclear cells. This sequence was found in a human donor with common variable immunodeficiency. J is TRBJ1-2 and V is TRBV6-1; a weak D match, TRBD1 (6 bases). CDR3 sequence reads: CASSEETAGGGGYTF. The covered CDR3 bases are TGTGCCAGCAGTGAAGAAACAGCTGGGGGCGGTGGC.